The present T cell receptor (beta chain) was sequenced within a study of Ad26.COV2.S vaccination and SARS-CoV-2 variants. Treatment of the sample: some 20 received Ad26.COV2.S at low or high dose, single or two shots; roughly five received placebo; per-sample allocation not given. Vaccine and placebo recipients were sampled on day 63 after the first injection. Clones were read by immunoSEQ multiplex PCR, and TCRdb kept only the in-frame ones, dropping some. The table lists around 300,000 clones, around 90% of them singletons. V lost 6 bases to trimming and J lost 1 base, with 9 bases between them. CDR1 is SQVTM and CDR2 is ANQGSEA in the germline V gene. There are 12 residues in the CDR3.

The starting material was peripheral blood, obtained in a trial of Ad26.COV2.S vaccine versus placebo. The receptor comes from a person aged 18-60 years who received the Ad26.COV2.S COVID-19 vaccine or a placebo. This rearrangement joins TRBV29-1 to TRBJ1-1, with D possibly being TRBD1 (6 bases). The CDR3 coding sequence is TGCAGCGTCCTGGGGGCGAACACTGAAGCTTTCTTT. Translation: CSVLGANTEAFF.